The clone carrying this T cell receptor (beta chain) was detected a few times. The junction and the germline gene differ at one end; a read error may be behind it. There are 13 residues in the CDR3. CDR1 and CDR2 from the germline V gene are ENHRY and SYGVKD. Thyroid surgery took place with no prior treatment in any patient. This record comes from a study of metastatic and nonmetastatic thyroid tumors. TCRdb used MiXCR to call clones anew from the PCR reads. The profile shows tens of thousands of clones, under 15% of them singletons. The sequenced sample consisted of tumor tissue. The chain employs TRBV10-3 and TRBJ1-1; no reliable D call. The sequence was collected from a female donor with papillary thyroid cancer or a benign thyroid nodule (not recorded which). Some clones in this sample may be carry-over from other donors' samples. CDR3 protein: CAISVLGDTESFF. CDR3 nucleotides: TGTGCCATCAGTGTACTGGGAGACACTGAATCTTTCTTT.